The 21 T cell receptor beta chains below were found in one sample sequenced in a study of blood T cell repertoires in COVID-19. Measured with immunoSEQ multiplex PCR; TCRdb has only the in-frame clones, and not every one. The sample lists 150,000 to 250,000 clones, roughly 79% occurring once. Sequenced input: peripheral blood. The receptor source for this set is a human donor with acute or convalescent COVID-19. The donor label of this sample is uncertain.

V usage is TRBV2 and J usage is TRBJ2-3, with a possible D match to TRBD2 (5 bases). The germline gives CDR1 SNHLY, CDR2 FYNNEI. The CDR3 contains 13 residues. The germline V and J ends were trimmed by 8 bases and 2 bases, with 11 bases remaining between them. The CDR3 here is CASGKRHTDTQYF. In nucleotides, the CDR3 is TGTGCCAGCGGGAAGCGGCACACAGATACGCAGTATTTT.

CDR3 coding DNA: TGTGCCAGCTCACCATACCCGGCAGGGGGCATCACTAACTATGGCTACACCTTC. It codes for CASSPYPAGGITNYGYTF. The rearrangement uses TRBV18 and TRBJ1-2, with 8 bases fitting TRBD1. After removal of 2 bases from V and 0 bases from J, the junction contained 11 bases not matched to a gene. CDR3 length equals 18 residues. In germline, CDR1 is KGHSH, CDR2 LQKENI.

CDR3 sequence: CASSPGGRANYGYTF. As DNA, the CDR3 is TGTGCCAGCAGTCCGGGGGGTCGTGCTAACTATGGCTACACCTTC. This chain joins TRBV7-3 and TRBJ1-2; perhaps TRBD1 as D (5 bases). This CDR3 comprises 15 residues. Germline V gene lookup returns CDR1 SGHTA and CDR2 FQGTGA. The V gene lost 6 bases and the J gene lost 0 bases, with 14 bases spanning the gap.

CDR3 sequence reads: CASMGLAGTLGTGELFF. Written as DNA, the CDR3 is TGTGCCAGTATGGGACTAGCGGGAACCTTAGGAACCGGGGAGCTGTTTTTT. This chain links TRBV19 with TRBJ2-2, with 13 bases fitting TRBD2. Germline CDR1 is LNHDA and CDR2 is SQIVND (reference sequence). This CDR3 has 17 residues. Germline trimming cut 7 bases from V and 5 bases from J; bases unmatched to any gene: 10.

The chain recombines TRBV12-5 with TRBJ2-2, with 9 positions matching TRBD1. V was clipped by 5 bases and J by 4 bases; unmatched bases: 5. Germline values: CDR1 LGHNT, CDR2 FRNRAP. This CDR3 has 15 amino acids. Here the CDR3 DNA reads TGTGCTAGTGGTAACAGGGGGCGCCTCACCGGGGAGCTGTTTTTT. It encodes CASGNRGRLTGELFF.

This chain joins TRBV2 and TRBJ2-3; maybe TRBD1 (6 bases). This CDR3 region has 19 residues. V gave up 4 bases and J gave up 0 bases, with 23 bases separating them. The germline V gene has CDR1 SNHLY and CDR2 FYNNEI. The CDR3 region is CASSVEGRGYGRSTDTQYF. In nucleotides, the CDR3 is TGTGCCAGCAGTGTTGAGGGAAGGGGGTACGGAAGGAGCACAGATACGCAGTATTTT.

The chain is built from TRBV9 and TRBJ2-1; tentatively, D is TRBD1 (5 bases). V was shortened by 0 bases and J by 0 bases, with 7 bases between the two germline ends. CDR1 SGDLS and CDR2 YYNGEE come from the germline V gene. The CDR3 is 15 amino acids. The DNA of the CDR3 is TGTGCCAGCAGCGTAGGGGGCCCCTCCTACAATGAGCAGTTCTTC. Translated: CASSVGGPSYNEQFF.

The sample holds one count of this clone. This chain joins TRBV15 and TRBJ2-1; D call uncertain. Germline loops: CDR1 LNHNV, CDR2 YYDKDF (reference sequence). The length of the CDR3 is 13 residues. Trimming cost V 7 bases and J 0 bases, with 7 bases left between them. This chain's CDR3 is CATTHTSYNEQFF. DNA of the CDR3: TGTGCCACCACCCACACCTCCTACAATGAGCAGTTCTTC.

The chain is built from TRBV10-3 and TRBJ2-5; 12 bases align to TRBD2. After removal of 4 bases from V and 5 bases from J, the junction contained 11 bases not matched to a gene. The CDR3 consists of 17 residues. Germline V gives CDR1 ENHRY, CDR2 SYGVKD. The CDR3 DNA follows: TGTGCCATCAGTGGTGGGACTAGCGGGCCCCGGGCCGAGACCCAGTACTTC. It codes for CAISGGTSGPRAETQYF.

The CDR3 spells CASSPIEGGQPQHF. Here the CDR3 DNA reads TGTGCCAGCAGCCCGATAGAGGGCGGTCAGCCCCAGCATTTT. The chain employs TRBV7-9 and TRBJ1-5; D is unresolved. Trimming left V 5 bases short and J 6 bases short, with 14 bases between. Germline-derived CDR1 and CDR2 are SEHNR and FQNEAQ (reference sequence). The CDR3 runs 14 residues.

The chain combines TRBV6-1 with TRBJ1-2, with D unclear. Germline CDR1 reads MNHNS; CDR2 reads SASEGT. The CDR3 has 13 residues. Trimming shortened V by 2 bases and J by 0 bases, and 4 bases separated the two germline ends. The CDR3 is CASSETANYGYTF. The CDR3 bases are TGTGCCAGCAGTGAAACAGCTAACTATGGCTACACCTTC.

This rearrangement joins TRBV18 to TRBJ2-1, with D unresolved. The germline CDR1 and CDR2 sequences are KGHSH and LQKENI. This CDR3 has 12 amino acids. Trimming shortened V by 2 bases and J by 6 bases, and 5 bases separated the two germline ends. CDR3 amino acids: CASSPSGNEQFF. The DNA of the CDR3 is TGTGCCAGCTCACCATCGGGCAATGAGCAGTTCTTC.

The chain has TRBV7-6 and TRBJ2-5; 11 bases are a match to TRBD2. CDR3 length: 16 residues. V was pared by 4 bases and J by 4 bases, with 8 bases of the junction left unmatched. Germline V gene lookup returns CDR1 SGHVS and CDR2 FNYEAQ. CDR3 amino acids: CASSSLSGRATETQYF. As DNA, the CDR3 is TGTGCCAGCAGCTCACTTAGCGGGAGGGCCACAGAGACCCAGTACTTC.

The chain employs TRBV30 and TRBJ1-1, with 9 bases fitting TRBD1. The J segment lost 2 bases and the V segment lost 5 bases, leaving 6 bases of the junction unmatched. The CDR3 loop spans 14 amino acids. The germline CDR1 and CDR2 sequences are GTSNPN and SVGIG (reference sequence). The CDR3 spells CAWQPGQGNTEAFF. The CDR3 bases are TGTGCCTGGCAACCGGGACAGGGAAACACTGAAGCTTTCTTT.

This chain joins TRBV5-6 and TRBJ2-2; TRBD2 might be the D (6 bases). V was cut by 0 bases and J by 7 bases, with 7 bases left in between. CDR3 length: 13 amino acids. Germline-derived CDR1 and CDR2 are SGHDT and YYEEEE. This chain's CDR3 is CASSLGDFGELFF. The CDR3 DNA is TGTGCCAGCAGCTTGGGGGACTTCGGGGAGCTGTTTTTT.

This chain uses TRBV10-3 with TRBJ1-1; TRBD1 might be the D (5 bases). The CDR3 has 12 residues. Germline V gene lookup returns CDR1 ENHRY and CDR2 SYGVKD. Trimming cost V 8 bases and J 6 bases, with 13 bases left between them. The CDR3 sequence is CAILTTGAEAFF. CDR3 coding DNA: TGTGCCATCCTTACGACGGGGGCTGAAGCTTTCTTT.

The V and J genes are TRBV7-2 and TRBJ2-1; possible D gene TRBD2, 6 bases. Germline CDR1 and CDR2: SGHTA and FQGNSA. The V end was cut by 4 bases, the J end by 7 bases, with 17 bases between. The CDR3 has 15 residues. The CDR3: CASSSKSGLTNEQFF. DNA of the CDR3: TGTGCCAGCAGCTCAAAATCGGGACTTACAAATGAGCAGTTCTTC.

The chain links TRBV7-3 to TRBJ2-2; D is perhaps TRBD1 (5 bases). Germline V gives CDR1 SGHTA, CDR2 FQGTGA. Trimming cost V 7 bases and J 2 bases, with 11 bases left between them. The CDR3 is 14 amino acids. The CDR3 DNA follows: TGTGCCAGCAAGGCACAGGTCAACACCGGGGAGCTGTTTTTT. It yields the protein CASKAQVNTGELFF.

The CDR3 nucleotides read TGTGCCAGCACCAAACAGCTGAACACTGAAGCTTTCTTT. Encoded protein: CASTKQLNTEAFF. The chain carries TRBV28 and TRBJ1-1; D is unresolved. Trimming left V 7 bases short and J 0 bases short, with 9 bases between. The germline gives CDR1 MDHEN, CDR2 SYDVKM. The CDR3 covers 13 residues. Full variable domain (outside the CDR3, taken from reference TRBV28 and TRBJ1-1): DVKVTQSSRYLVKRTGEKVFLECVQDMDHENMFWYRQDPGLGLRLIYFSYDVKMKEKGDIPEGYSVSREKKERFSLILESASTNQTSMYLCASTKQLNTEAFFGQGTRLTVV.

The chain links TRBV3-1 (or the pseudogene TRBV3-2) to TRBJ2-2; D is unclear. V was shortened by 1 base and J by 6 bases, with 9 bases between the two germline ends. The germline V gene has CDR1 LGHDT and CDR2 YNNKEL (reference sequence). This CDR3 has 14 amino acids. In DNA, the CDR3 is TGTGCCAGCAGCCAAGCGTTTTCGGCCGGGGAGCTGTTTTTT. Its translation: CASSQAFSAGELFF.

The chain carries TRBV24-1 and TRBJ2-1; 14 positions agree with TRBD2. With V trimmed by 4 bases and J by 4 bases, 14 bases remained unmatched. The germline V gene has CDR1 KGHDR and CDR2 SFDVKD. This CDR3 comprises 20 residues. The CDR3 reads CATSDPTGTSGRGGYNEQFF. The CDR3 nucleotides read TGTGCCACCAGTGACCCGACCGGGACTAGCGGGAGAGGGGGATACAATGAGCAGTTCTTC.